Below are 32 T cell receptor beta chains sequenced from a single sample in a study of blood T cell repertoires in COVID-19. Data came from immunoSEQ multiplex PCR; TCRdb stores just in-frame clones and leaves some out. This table has roughly 76,000 clones, more than 85% appearing once. The sequenced material came from PBMCs or T cells enriched from blood (not recorded which). These receptor sequences come from a woman aged 45-65 years with acute COVID-19.

The J gene is TRBJ2-5, the V gene TRBV12-2; no DNA check was done on the table's D call, TRBD1. TRBV12-2 is noted as a pseudogene. This CDR3 is 20 amino acids long. The CDR3 spells CASRLALRADRAVFQETQYF. CDR3 sequence (DNA): TGTGCAAGTCGCTTAGCTTTGAGAGCAGACAGGGCAGTATTCCAAGAGACCCAGTACTTC.

The chain has TRBV18 and TRBJ1-3; D is unclear. Trimming left V 2 bases short and J 4 bases short, with 9 bases between. CDR1 and CDR2 from the germline V gene are KGHSH and LQKENI. The CDR3 is 14 residues long. In nucleotides, the CDR3 is TGTGCCAGCTCACCAGCCGGGTCCGGAAACACCATATATTTT. Translation gives CASSPAGSGNTIYF.

The rearrangement links TRBV9 to TRBJ2-1; the D is unclear. Germline lookup yields CDR1 SGDLS and CDR2 YYNGEE. V was pared by 0 bases and J by 0 bases, with 10 bases between. The CDR3 contains 16 residues. The CDR3 sequence: CASSVGSSDSYNEQFF. The CDR3 coding sequence is TGTGCCAGCAGCGTAGGAAGCTCCGACTCCTACAATGAGCAGTTCTTC.

The chain combines TRBV27 with TRBJ2-7; 8 positions agree with TRBD1. The germline V gene has CDR1 MNHEY and CDR2 SMNVEV (reference sequence). V lost 5 bases to trimming and J lost 3 bases; unmatched junction nucleotides: 9. CDR3 length equals 15 residues. The CDR3 loop reads CASSASPRGRYEQYF. The CDR3, as DNA: TGTGCCAGCAGTGCCAGCCCCAGGGGGCGCTACGAGCAGTACTTC.

The J gene is TRBJ2-1, the V gene TRBV7-2; the match to TRBD2 covers 8 bases. Trimming cost V 5 bases and J 15 bases; bases outside gene matches: 15. CDR3 length equals 14 residues. Germline CDR1 and CDR2: SGHTA and FQGNSA. The CDR3 bases are TGTGCCAGCAGCCCCACCCTACTAGCGGAGGACCCGTTCTTC. Amino acids: CASSPTLLAEDPFF.

This clone was detected once. The chain carries TRBV5-1 and TRBJ1-1; possibly TRBD1 for D (5 bases). Looked up from germline, CDR1 is SGHRS and CDR2 is YFSETQ. The CDR3 has 13 amino acids. The ends were cut back, 4 bases at V and 4 bases at J, with 11 bases in the middle. DNA for the CDR3: TGCGCCAGCAGCCCGGCGGGGGGCACTGAAGCTTTCTTT. Translated: CASSPAGGTEAFF.

The rearrangement links TRBV7-9 to TRBJ1-2; 9 positions match TRBD1. Losses at the gene ends were 5 bases for V and 2 bases for J; bases not matched to a gene: 9. The CDR3 is made up of 16 amino acids. Germline CDR1 and CDR2: SEHNR and FQNEAQ (reference sequence). Here the CDR3 DNA reads TGTGCCAGCAGCCTGAGTCCCGGGACAGGGAACTATGGCTACACCTTC. Translated: CASSLSPGTGNYGYTF.

This chain uses TRBV27 with TRBJ1-2, with 11 bases identical to TRBD1. The CDR3 is 16 residues long. Germline CDR1 is MNHEY and CDR2 is SMNVEV (reference sequence). V lost 2 bases, J lost 4 bases, and 6 bases stayed unmatched. For the CDR3, the DNA is TGTGCCAGCAGTTTAATTGGACAGGGGGCAGGCTATGGCTACACCTTC. This gives the protein CASSLIGQGAGYGYTF.

The chain joins TRBV10-3 to TRBJ1-4; 9 nucleotides align to TRBD1. Germline V CDR1 and CDR2: ENHRY, SYGVKD. This CDR3 contains 15 residues. The V and J ends lost 4 bases and 4 bases, in that order; junction bases with no gene match: 4. The CDR3 is CAISAGTGRNEKLFF. The CDR3 DNA sequence: TGTGCCATCAGTGCCGGGACAGGGCGTAATGAAAAACTGTTTTTT.

The rearrangement joins TRBV7-2 to TRBJ2-3; weak D call: TRBD1 (5 bases). V was shortened by 2 bases and J by 5 bases, with 11 bases between the two germline ends. Germline CDR1 reads SGHTA; CDR2 reads FQGNSA. The CDR3 is 14 residues long. The CDR3 loop is CASSLIRGIDTQYF. The CDR3 bases are TGTGCCAGCAGCTTAATAAGGGGAATAGATACGCAGTATTTT.

The chain couples TRBV7-9 to TRBJ2-1, with D perhaps matching TRBD2 (5 bases). The ends were cut back, 4 bases at V and 7 bases at J, with 8 bases in the middle. The CDR3 spans 12 residues. The V gene's germline CDR1 is SEHNR and CDR2 FQNEAQ (reference sequence). In nucleotides, the CDR3 is TGTGCCAGCAGCTCGCTAGCTAATGAGCAGTTCTTC. Its translation: CASSSLANEQFF.

The chain uses TRBV5-4 and TRBJ1-1; no clear D gene. The CDR3 spans 13 residues. The V end was cut by 4 bases, the J end by 1 base, with 8 bases between. CDR1 and CDR2 from the germline V gene are SGHNT and YYREEE (reference sequence). Here the CDR3 reads CASSVTGNTEAFF. The CDR3 DNA reads as TGTGCCAGCAGCGTGACGGGGAACACTGAAGCTTTCTTT.

V gene TRBV4-3 combines with J gene TRBJ2-1; 7 positions agree with TRBD2. The CDR3 totals 13 residues. Trimming took 1 base from V and 14 from J; bases not matched to a gene: 8. Germline-derived CDR1 and CDR2 are LGHNA and YSLEER. CDR3 nucleotide sequence: TGCGCCAGCAGCCAAGGTGAGGCGGGAGCGAAGTTCTTC. Translation: CASSQGEAGAKFF.

V usage is TRBV3-1 (or the pseudogene TRBV3-2) and J usage is TRBJ2-7, with D possibly matching TRBD1 (5 bases). Germline V gives CDR1 LGHDT, CDR2 YNNKEL (reference sequence). V lost 1 base and J 7 bases, leaving 17 bases between the germline ends. The CDR3 has 15 residues. This chain's CDR3 is CASSQVSGYLSEQYF. CDR3 DNA: TGTGCCAGCAGCCAAGTTTCAGGGTATTTAAGTGAGCAGTACTTC.

The gene calls are TRBV16 and TRBJ1-6; 9 bases fit TRBD1. With V trimmed by 7 bases and J by 5 bases, 3 bases remained unmatched. This CDR3 spans 14 amino acids. Per germline, CDR1 KGHSY and CDR2 FQNENV. CDR3 sequence (DNA): TGTGCCAGCATCCGGGACAGGGATAATTCACCCCTCCACTTT. Amino acid sequence: CASIRDRDNSPLHF.

This chain joins TRBV25-1 and TRBJ2-2; TRBD1 matches at 7 bases. CDR3 length: 15 residues. Trimming at V came to 5 bases and at J to 9 bases, leaving 12 bases not matched to a gene. Germline V gives CDR1 MGHDK, CDR2 SYGVNS. CDR3 region: CASSRDRTGARELFF. In nucleotides, the CDR3 is TGTGCCAGCAGTCGGGACAGAACTGGGGCCCGGGAGCTGTTTTTT.

The chain links TRBV7-2 to TRBJ2-7; the match to TRBD2 covers 13 bases. V dropped 6 bases and J dropped 3; count of bases not matched to a gene: 2. The CDR3 is 14 amino acids. CDR1 and CDR2 from the germline V gene are SGHTA and FQGNSA. CDR3: CASSWTSGSYEQYF. The CDR3 bases are TGTGCCAGCAGTTGGACTAGCGGGAGCTACGAGCAGTACTTC. The full variable domain, rest sourced from reference TRBV7-2 and TRBJ2-7, is GAGVSQSPSNKVTEKGKDVELRCDPISGHTALYWYRQSLGQGLEFLIYFQGNSAPDKSGLPSDRFSAERTGGSVSTLTIQRTQQEDSAVYLCASSWTSGSYEQYFGPGTRLTVT.

The chain links TRBV27 to TRBJ2-7; 8 bases are a match to TRBD1. V trimming: 8 bases; J trimming: 5 bases; junction bases outside the gene matches: 8. There are 13 residues in the CDR3. Germline V gene data show CDR1 as MNHEY and CDR2 as SMNVEV (reference sequence). The DNA for the CDR3 is TGTGCCAGCCTCCGACAGGGGACCGACGAGCAGTACTTC. Translation gives CASLRQGTDEQYF.

The V and J genes are TRBV27 and TRBJ1-2; 8 positions match TRBD1. Germline V gene lookup returns CDR1 MNHEY and CDR2 SMNVEV (reference sequence). The CDR3 is 15 residues long. Trimming took 5 bases from V and 8 from J; bases not matched to a gene: 13. The CDR3 here is CASSRGDRPMRGYTF. DNA of the CDR3: TGTGCCAGCAGTAGAGGGGACAGGCCTATGCGGGGCTACACCTTC.

This chain links TRBV3-1 (or the pseudogene TRBV3-2) with TRBJ2-1, with TRBD2 matching 9 bases. V was pared by 6 bases and J by 10 bases, with 16 bases of the junction left unmatched. This CDR3 is 16 amino acids long. CDR1 is LGHDT and CDR2 is YNNKEL in the germline V gene (reference sequence). Here the CDR3 DNA reads TGTGCCAGCAGTCCCTTATCCGCGGGGGGGTTTGGGGAGCAGTTCTTC. It translates to CASSPLSAGGFGEQFF.

The chain uses TRBV29-1 and TRBJ2-3; TRBD1 matches 9 bases. CDR3 length: 16 residues. Unmatched junction bases numbered 8, after V lost 0 bases and J lost 4 bases. The germline CDR1 and CDR2 sequences are SQVTM and ANQGSEA. The CDR3 spells CSVEDADRGGPDTQYF. Written as DNA, the CDR3 is TGCAGCGTTGAAGATGCGGACAGGGGAGGTCCAGATACGCAGTATTTT.

The rearrangement links TRBV24-1 to TRBJ2-1, with 9 nucleotides matching TRBD1. Per germline, CDR1 KGHDR and CDR2 SFDVKD. The ends lost 7 bases at V and 7 bases at J; junction bases unmatched: 7. The CDR3 is 14 residues long. CDR3 DNA sequence: TGTGCCACCAGCCGAGGGGACAGGGTGAATGAGCAGTTCTTC. This gives the protein CATSRGDRVNEQFF.

The chain carries TRBV15 and TRBJ2-5; a weak D match, TRBD2 (5 bases). The V end was cut by 0 bases, the J end by 7 bases, with 12 bases between. The CDR3 consists of 14 residues. Germline CDR1 LNHNV, CDR2 YYDKDF (reference sequence). The CDR3 nucleotides read TGTGCCACCAGCAGAGATTCCGGACTGAGGACCCAGTACTTC. Translating gives CATSRDSGLRTQYF.

This chain connects TRBV19 to TRBJ2-2; 9 positions match TRBD2. Looked up from germline, CDR1 is LNHDA and CDR2 is SQIVND (reference sequence). Trimming cost V 3 bases and J 6 bases; bases outside gene matches: 2. The CDR3 contains 14 residues. CDR3: CASSIQREAGELFF. The CDR3 DNA reads TGTGCCAGTAGTATTCAGCGGGAGGCCGGGGAGCTGTTTTTT.

The chain links TRBV18 to TRBJ2-1; possible D gene TRBD2, 6 bases. Trimming removed 2 bases from V and 5 bases from J, with 10 bases in between. The CDR3 is 14 residues long. Germline V gene sequence: CDR1 KGHSH, CDR2 LQKENI. The CDR3 protein is CASSPAGWDNEQFF. For the CDR3, the DNA is TGTGCCAGCTCACCAGCGGGATGGGACAATGAGCAGTTCTTC.

V is TRBV7-3 and J is TRBJ2-3; 7 bases agree with TRBD1. Trimming took 5 bases from V and 9 from J; bases not matched to a gene: 8. This CDR3 region has 13 residues. Germline V gives CDR1 SGHTA, CDR2 FQGTGA. The CDR3 protein is CASSRQGRETQYF. CDR3 coding DNA: TGTGCCAGCAGCCGACAGGGAAGGGAGACGCAGTATTTT.

J is TRBJ2-5 and V is TRBV3-1 (or the pseudogene TRBV3-2); D is perhaps TRBD2 (6 bases). The CDR3 sequence is 14 residues long. Trimming shortened V by 2 bases and J by 5 bases, and 12 bases separated the two germline ends. Germline CDR1 reads LGHDT; CDR2 reads YNNKEL (reference sequence). DNA for the CDR3: TGTGCCAGCAGCCAACGAGGAGGGGAGGAGACCCAGTACTTC. This sequence encodes CASSQRGGEETQYF.

This sequence joins TRBV30 and TRBJ1-2, with D maybe TRBD1 (6 bases). The CDR3 loop spans 13 amino acids. Per the germline V gene, CDR1 is GTSNPN and CDR2 is SVGIG (reference sequence). V lost 0 bases and J lost 8, with 13 bases in between. CDR3 DNA sequence: TGTGCCTGGAGTGTTCTCGGGGGGGGCGGCTACACCTTC. Translating it yields CAWSVLGGGGYTF. Together with reference TRBV30 and TRBJ1-2, the CDR3 gives the full variable domain: SQTIHQWPATLVQPVGSPLSLECTVEGTSNPNLYWYRQAAGRGLQLLFYSVGIGQISSEVPQNLSASRPQDRQFILSSKKLLLSDSGFYLCAWSVLGGGGYTFGSGTRLTVV.

The chain couples TRBV4-2 to TRBJ2-2, with 14 bases aligning to TRBD2. Germline CDR1 reads LGHNA; CDR2 reads YNFKEQ. The junction had 7 bases not matched to a gene; V was cut back by 4 bases and J by 3 bases. The CDR3 runs to 18 residues. The DNA of the CDR3 is TGTGCCAGCAGCCGACTAGCGGGAGGGATACCGGACACCGGGGAGCTGTTTTTT. This sequence encodes CASSRLAGGIPDTGELFF.

The chain recombines TRBV6-5 with TRBJ1-2, with no clear D. The CDR3 runs 14 residues. Germline V gene sequence: CDR1 MNHEY, CDR2 SVGAGI. V was trimmed by 7 bases and J by 6 bases, leaving 18 bases between them. The chain's CDR3 is CASIRSGWADGYTF. CDR3 DNA: TGTGCCAGCATCAGAAGCGGTTGGGCGGATGGCTACACCTTC.

The chain is built from TRBV7-2 and TRBJ2-2, with D tentatively TRBD1 (5 bases). The germline V and J ends were trimmed by 5 bases and 0 bases, with 19 bases remaining between them. CDR3 length: 18 amino acids. Germline lookup yields CDR1 SGHTA and CDR2 FQGNSA. The chain's CDR3 is CASSTLEGAPSNTGELFF. CDR3 coding DNA: TGTGCCAGCAGCACCCTCGAAGGGGCTCCATCGAACACCGGGGAGCTGTTTTTT.

This clone was recorded once. The CDR3 nucleotides read TGTGCCAGCAAGCGAGCGGGAGCGGTCGGGGAGCTGTTTTTT. Amino acid sequence: CASKRAGAVGELFF. The chain carries TRBV2 and TRBJ2-2, with TRBD2 matching over 8 bases. This CDR3 has 14 residues. Trimming at V came to 7 bases and at J to 7 bases, leaving 8 bases not matched to a gene. Germline-derived CDR1 and CDR2 are SNHLY and FYNNEI.